The next 9 T cell receptor beta chains were all read from a single sample in a study of control samples from healthy donors and cancer patients. Produced via immunoSEQ multiplex PCR; TCRdb's table is partial and in-frame only. The data show about 61,000 clones, 90% seen once. Source material: PBMCs. These receptor sequences come from a man aged 60 to 75 with colorectal cancer.

The chain is built from TRBV6-6 and TRBJ1-5; maybe TRBD1 (5 bases). This CDR3 spans 13 amino acids. Trimming took 5 bases from V and 6 from J, leaving 11 bases between them. Germline CDR1 MNHNY, CDR2 SVGAGI (reference sequence). The CDR3 region is CASSGTYTQPQHF. In nucleotides, the CDR3 is TGTGCCAGCAGTGGGACTTATACTCAGCCCCAGCATTTT.

J is TRBJ1-6 and V is TRBV28, with D tentatively TRBD1 (5 bases). This CDR3 comprises 12 residues. Between the trimmed V and J ends, which lost 5 bases and 12 bases, there was a span of 11 bases. CDR1 MDHEN and CDR2 SYDVKM come from the germline V gene. CDR3 residues: CASSAPQGPLHF. CDR3 in DNA: TGTGCCAGCAGTGCCCCCCAGGGACCCCTCCACTTT.

The V and J genes are TRBV6-5 and TRBJ1-2; D is unclear. The germline CDR1 and CDR2 sequences are MNHEY and SVGAGI. V lost 0 bases, J lost 5 bases, and 4 bases lay in between. The CDR3 is 12 amino acids. As DNA, the CDR3 is TGTGCCAGCAGTTACTCAGGTTATGGCTACACCTTC. The encoded protein is CASSYSGYGYTF.

This clone is deemed medium-sized. The V call is TRBV4-3, the J call TRBJ2-6; D is uncertain. The CDR3 length is 18 residues. V lost 0 bases and J 0 bases, leaving 12 bases between the germline ends. Germline CDR1 and CDR2: LGHNA and YSLEER. CDR3 sequence (DNA): TGCGCCAGCAGCCAAGATCAGAGAGGACCCTCTGGGGCCAACGTCCTGACTTTC. Protein: CASSQDQRGPSGANVLTF.

This clone appeared once. CDR3: CASSLFFRQGGSQPQHF. The CDR3 DNA reads as TGTGCCAGCAGTTTATTTTTCAGACAGGGGGGTTCTCAGCCCCAGCATTTT. The chain combines TRBV27 with TRBJ1-5; 9 bases line up with TRBD1. Unmatched junction bases numbered 10, after V lost 1 base and J lost 6 bases. Germline V gives CDR1 MNHEY, CDR2 SMNVEV (reference sequence). This CDR3 is built from 17 residues.

V is TRBV7-2 and J is TRBJ1-5; 10 nucleotides match TRBD1. The CDR3 loop spans 18 amino acids. With 2 bases clipped from V and 1 base from J, the junction kept 8 bases outside the gene matches. Looked up from germline, CDR1 is SGHTA and CDR2 is FQGNSA. CDR3 loop: CASSLTGTGALSNQPQHF. The CDR3 DNA follows: TGTGCCAGCAGCTTAACCGGGACAGGGGCATTAAGCAATCAGCCCCAGCATTTT.

The chain combines TRBV18 with TRBJ1-1, with D uncertain. Germline loops: CDR1 KGHSH, CDR2 LQKENI. The V gene lost 0 bases and the J gene lost 3 bases, with 8 bases spanning the gap. The CDR3 runs 14 residues. The CDR3 nucleotides read TGTGCCAGCTCACCACCAGGTCGGGACACTGAAGCTTTCTTT. Amino acids: CASSPPGRDTEAFF.

The chain joins TRBV6-5 to TRBJ1-1, with D maybe TRBD1 (5 bases). V lost 7 bases to trimming and J lost 8 bases, with 11 bases between them. The germline CDR1 and CDR2 sequences are MNHEY and SVGAGI. This CDR3 comprises 11 residues. The chain's CDR3 is CASTQGGEAFF. For the CDR3, the DNA is TGTGCCAGCACCCAGGGAGGAGAAGCTTTCTTT.

The genes are TRBV4-2 and TRBJ2-3, with D maybe TRBD2 (6 bases). CDR1 LGHNA and CDR2 YNFKEQ come from the germline V gene. Trimming stripped 0 bases from V and 4 bases from J, with 17 bases between. The CDR3 consists of 17 residues. The CDR3 region has the DNA TGTGCCAGCAGCCAAGATACGACTAGGCCACAAGCAGATACGCAGTATTTT. Translated: CASSQDTTRPQADTQYF.